This entry concerns a single T cell receptor beta chain. Amplification targeted TCR beta CDR3 regions from RNA transcripts. Primed by the HTBI set, a first-round RT-PCR was run on the TCR CDR3. TCRdb called the multiplex PCR reads again in MiXCR, with one record for every CDR3 protein. The table records about 500,000 distinct CDR3 sequences, approximately 48% of them present only once. The source of the sample is a study of T cells in Graves' hyperthyroidism and ophthalmopathy. V gave up 3 bases and J gave up 0 bases, with 6 bases separating them. CDR3 length equals 13 residues. This TCR was recovered from an adult woman with Graves' disease, either hyperthyroidism or ophthalmopathy (not recorded which). Specimen: peripheral blood or thyroid tissue (not recorded which). The rearrangement links TRBV12-3 or TRBV12-4 to TRBJ2-7; no clear D. CDR3 bases: TGTGCCAGCAGTTTCGGATTCTCCTACGAGCAGTACTTC. Its translation is CASSFGFSYEQYF.